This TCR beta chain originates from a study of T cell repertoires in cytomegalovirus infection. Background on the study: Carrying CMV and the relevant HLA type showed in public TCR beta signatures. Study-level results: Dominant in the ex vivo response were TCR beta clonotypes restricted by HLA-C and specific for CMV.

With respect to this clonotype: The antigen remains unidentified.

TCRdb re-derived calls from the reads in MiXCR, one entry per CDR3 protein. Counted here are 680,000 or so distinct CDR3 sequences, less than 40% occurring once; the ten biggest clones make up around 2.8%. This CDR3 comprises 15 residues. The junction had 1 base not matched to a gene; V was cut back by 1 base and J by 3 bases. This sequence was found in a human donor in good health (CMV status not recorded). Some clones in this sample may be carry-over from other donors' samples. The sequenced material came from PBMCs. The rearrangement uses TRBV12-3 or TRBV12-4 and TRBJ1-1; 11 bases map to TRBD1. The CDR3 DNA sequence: TGTGCCAGCAGTTTAGTGGGACAGGGGGACACTGAAGCTTTCTTT. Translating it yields CASSLVGQGDTEAFF.